A selection of T cell receptor beta chains follows, all from one sample in a study of CD8 T cells in ankylosing spondylitis. TCRdb reprocessed the 5' RACE reads via MiXCR and lists one record per CDR3 protein. The table records about 440,000 distinct CDR3 sequences, 17% of them present only once. Sequences were obtained from blood, either unsorted or a sorted T cell fraction (not recorded which). Receptor source: a male donor with ankylosing spondylitis. CDR3s include the opening cysteine and the closing phenylalanine or tryptophan. A D gene is named only where the DNA matches it firmly. Some rows mark clone size as missing; the rest say once, few, many or name a class of expanded clone.

>TRBV6-5|.|TRBJ2-5|.
TGTGCCAGCAGTTTCAGGGGCGGTGAGACCCAGTACTTC
CASSFRGGETQYF
>TRBV12-3/TRBV12-4|many|TRBJ2-7|.
TGTGCCAGCAGTTCACCCGGGACACAAGACTACGAGCAGTACTTC
CASSSPGTQDYEQYF
>TRBV4-1|few|TRBJ1-2|.
TGCGCCAGCAGCCCCCTCCCCAGGGCGGATGGCTACACCTTC
CASSPLPRADGYTF
>TRBV11-1|.|TRBJ1-6|.
TGTGCCAGCAGGGAACCGACGGACGTCTCCCAACTTTATAATTCACCCCTCCACTTT
CASREPTDVSQLYNSPLHF
>TRBV3-1|.|TRBJ2-1|.
TGTGCCAGCAGCCTCCTAGTGAGTGAGCAGTTCTTC
CASSLLVSEQFF
>TRBV12-3/TRBV12-4|many|TRBJ1-2|.
TGTGCCAGCAGTTTACCCCCGGCCCGGACTTATGGCTACACCTTC
CASSLPPARTYGYTF
>TRBV2|few|TRBJ2-1|.
TGTGCCAGCGAAGGGGGGAGTTGGGACAATGAGCAGTTCTTC
CASEGGSWDNEQFF
>TRBV20-1|many|TRBJ2-5|.
TGCAGTGCCGACCGGGGGGCGGGGGAGACCCAGTACTTC
CSADRGAGETQYF
>TRBV27|many|TRBJ2-1|.
TGTGCCAGCAGTTTAGGAGGGAGGGGGGTCTATTTCTTC
CASSLGGRGVYFF
>TRBV24-1|.|TRBJ1-5|TRBD1
TGTGCCACCGCCACCGGGACAGGCAATCAGCCCCAGCATTTT
CATATGTGNQPQHF
>TRBV27|.|TRBJ2-2|TRBD1
TGTGCCAGCCGGGACAGGTCGATAACCGGGGAGCTGTTTTTT
CASRDRSITGELFF
>TRBV18|.|TRBJ1-4|.
TGTGCCAGCTCACCACAGGGAGGGGCTGAAAAACTGTTTTTT
CASSPQGGAEKLFF
>TRBV11-2|.|TRBJ2-3|.
TGTGCCAGCAGCCCAGGGGACCTCGAGGGAGATACGCAGTATTTT
CASSPGDLEGDTQYF
>TRBV6-1|once|TRBJ1-5|.
TGTGCCATCGCGGGTGGGCAGGCGCCTCAGCCCCAGCATTTT
CAIAGGQAPQPQHF
>TRBV10-2|once|TRBJ2-6|TRBD1
TGCGCCAGCAGTAGGACAGGGTCAGGCGGGGCCAACGTCCTGACTTTC
CASSRTGSGGANVLTF
>TRBV5-1|few|TRBJ1-1|.
TGCGCCTGTCGGGCCGGGGGCAATGAGGACACTGAAGCTTTCTTT
CACRAGGNEDTEAFF
>TRBV7-9|few|TRBJ2-5|.
TGTGCCAGCAGCCCCAGGAGGACGGGACAAGAGACCCAGTACTTC
CASSPRRTGQETQYF
>TRBV7-2|.|TRBJ2-1|TRBD2
TGTGCCAGCAGCTTAGTGGGCGGGAGGGCCAGGAATGAGCAGTTCTTC
CASSLVGGRARNEQFF
>TRBV12-3/TRBV12-4|many|TRBJ1-5|TRBD1
TGTGCCAGCAGTTTAGCAGATGGGACAGGGAATCAGCCCCAGCATTTT
CASSLADGTGNQPQHF
>TRBV3-1|few|TRBJ1-2|.
TGTGCCAGCAGCCTAAATAGTTATGGCTACACCTTC
CASSLNSYGYTF
>TRBV28|few|TRBJ2-5|TRBD2
TGTGCCAGCAGTTCGAGACTAGCGGGCCGAGGTTCGGAGACCCAGTACTTC
CASSSRLAGRGSETQYF
>TRBV12-3/TRBV12-4|few|TRBJ2-1|.
TGTGCCAGCAGTTTAGGGGAGCCTGAGCAGTTCTTC
CASSLGEPEQFF
>TRBV12-3/TRBV12-4|many|TRBJ1-1|.
TGTGCCAGCAGTCGGAAAGTTATTACTGAAGCTTTCTTT
CASSRKVITEAFF
>TRBV20-1|few|TRBJ1-5|TRBD1
TGCAGTGCCCCTATACAGGGGATCGGCAATCAGCCCCAGCATTTT
CSAPIQGIGNQPQHF
>TRBV29-1|.|TRBJ2-4|TRBD1
TGCAGCGCAGTCGACAGGGCGGCCAAAAACATTCAGTACTTC
CSAVDRAAKNIQYF
>TRBV6-5|few|TRBJ2-4|.
TGTGCCAGCAGTTACGAAGGCCCCCTAACAGTCCGAGGTAGTCGACAGTACTTC
CASSYEGPLTVRGSRQYF